Each of the 15 T cell receptor beta chains below was sequenced from the same sample in a study of siplizumab effects on memory and regulatory T cells. TCRdb keeps only in-frame clones here, not all; method: immunoSEQ multiplex PCR. The sample yields about 50,000 clones, more than 85% seen once. The sample comprised CD8+ T cells sorted from blood. Receptors originate from a human donor in good health.

This chain joins TRBV11-2 and TRBJ2-5; the D is unclear. CDR3 length equals 13 residues. V lost 2 bases and J lost 4, with 8 bases in between. Germline V gives CDR1 SGHAT, CDR2 FQNNGV. The CDR3 region is CASSLYYGETQYF. The CDR3 nucleotides are TGTGCCAGCAGCTTATATTACGGAGAGACCCAGTACTTC.

This clone appeared a single time. V and J are TRBV4-1 and TRBJ2-7; 9 bases match TRBD2. The CDR3 covers 15 residues. Germline V gives CDR1 MGHRA, CDR2 YSYEKL. The J segment lost 4 bases and the V segment lost 1 base, leaving 5 bases of the junction unmatched. CDR3 sequence reads: CASSQVSGSGYEQYF. The CDR3 DNA is TGCGCCAGCAGCCAAGTTAGCGGGAGTGGGTACGAGCAGTACTTC.

The chain is built from TRBV5-1 and TRBJ2-7; 8 bases match TRBD1. The CDR3 runs to 14 residues. Germline CDR1 is SGHRS and CDR2 is YFSETQ. The V segment lost 3 bases and the J segment 6 bases; nucleotides outside the gene matches: 8. The CDR3, as DNA: TGCGCCAGCAGCTCAAGGACAGGGCACGTCGAGCAGTACTTC. This translates into CASSSRTGHVEQYF.

This chain joins TRBV30 and TRBJ1-1; tentative D call: TRBD1 (6 bases). Trimming cost V 0 bases and J 4 bases, with 15 bases left between them. CDR1 GTSNPN and CDR2 SVGIG come from the germline V gene (reference sequence). This CDR3 is 15 amino acids long. The chain's CDR3 is CAWSVGGKVATEAFF. In DNA form, the CDR3 reads TGTGCCTGGAGTGTAGGGGGAAAGGTCGCCACTGAAGCTTTCTTT.

J is TRBJ2-1 and V is TRBV4-1, with unresolved D. The CDR3 extends over 13 amino acids. CDR1 and CDR2 (germline): MGHRA, YSYEKL. V shed 3 bases and J shed 9 bases, with 12 bases lying between them. CDR3 in amino acids: CASSQLYGIEQFF. CDR3 DNA sequence: TGCGCCAGCAGCCAGTTGTACGGAATTGAGCAGTTCTTC.

The rearrangement uses TRBV7-9 and TRBJ2-5; D is unclear. The CDR3 extends over 11 amino acids. Per the germline V gene, CDR1 is SEHNR and CDR2 is FQNEAQ (reference sequence). V was shortened by 5 bases and J by 7 bases, with 8 bases between the two germline ends. Written as DNA, the CDR3 is TGTGCCAGCAGCCTAGAAGGGACCCAGTACTTC. This translates into CASSLEGTQYF.

The V and J genes are TRBV4-1 and TRBJ2-7, with 8 nucleotides matching TRBD1. J lost 5 bases, V lost 4 bases, and 7 bases had no gene match. Germline CDR1 reads MGHRA; CDR2 reads YSYEKL. The CDR3 is 14 amino acids. The CDR3 loop reads CASSPRQGSDEQYF. The CDR3 nucleotides are TGCGCCAGCAGCCCCAGACAGGGGTCCGACGAGCAGTACTTC.

This clone is a singleton in its sample. This chain connects TRBV4-1 to TRBJ2-7, with a possible D match to TRBD1 (6 bases). Trimming left V 0 bases short and J 3 bases short, with 15 bases between. The CDR3 runs to 16 residues. Germline values: CDR1 MGHRA, CDR2 YSYEKL. CDR3 DNA: TGCGCCAGCAGCCAAGATCGCCCCGACAGGTACTACGAGCAGTACTTC. Translating it yields CASSQDRPDRYYEQYF.

The chain carries TRBV9 and TRBJ1-1, with D perhaps matching TRBD1 (5 bases). Germline V gene data show CDR1 as SGDLS and CDR2 as YYNGEE. The CDR3 loop spans 16 amino acids. V dropped 0 bases and J dropped 1 base, with 13 bases sitting between them. As DNA, the CDR3 is TGTGCCAGCAGCGTAGATCCAGGGCCTTCGAACACTGAAGCTTTCTTT. The encoded protein is CASSVDPGPSNTEAFF.

The V call is TRBV27, the J call TRBJ2-1, with TRBD2 matching over 7 bases. The CDR3 spans 14 residues. CDR1 is MNHEY, CDR2 SMNVEV, per germline (reference sequence). The ends lost 2 bases at V and 10 bases at J; junction bases unmatched: 8. CDR3 region: CASSLAGVKGEQFF. The CDR3, as DNA: TGTGCCAGCAGTTTAGCGGGAGTAAAGGGGGAGCAGTTCTTC.

This chain joins TRBV5-4 and TRBJ2-1; the match to TRBD2 covers 9 bases. This CDR3 comprises 18 residues. The ends lost 4 bases at V and 0 bases at J; junction bases unmatched: 11. Germline V gene data show CDR1 as SGHNT and CDR2 as YYREEE (reference sequence). CDR3 DNA: TGTGCCAGCAGCCCTTTAGCGGGAGCTTCCGACTCCTACAATGAGCAGTTCTTC. Amino acids: CASSPLAGASDSYNEQFF.

The V and J genes are TRBV27 and TRBJ2-7; D remains ambiguous. V was cut by 8 bases and J by 4 bases, with 3 bases left in between. CDR1 and CDR2 from the germline V gene are MNHEY and SMNVEV (reference sequence). CDR3 length: 9 amino acids. The CDR3 nucleotides read TGTGCCAGCGGATACGAGCAGTACTTC. It yields the protein CASGYEQYF.

The chain has TRBV7-3 and TRBJ2-1, with unresolved D. Trimming stripped 2 bases from V and 1 base from J, with 6 bases between. Germline assignment: CDR1 SGHTA and CDR2 FQGTGA. The CDR3 sequence is 14 residues long. The CDR3 reads CASSLADSYNEQFF. In nucleotides, the CDR3 is TGTGCCAGCAGCTTAGCGGATTCCTACAATGAGCAGTTCTTC.

The V gene is TRBV5-4, the J gene TRBJ1-3; D unresolved. V was shortened by 0 bases and J by 6 bases, with 10 bases between the two germline ends. The CDR3 is 14 amino acids. CDR1 is SGHNT and CDR2 is YYREEE in the germline V gene (reference sequence). For the CDR3, the DNA is TGTGCCAGCAGCTTGGATGCGGAACAAAACACCATATATTTT. Translated, it gives CASSLDAEQNTIYF.

This rearrangement joins TRBV11-2 to TRBJ2-1, with D maybe TRBD1 (5 bases). Trimming took 2 bases from V and 3 from J, leaving 17 bases between them. CDR1 is SGHAT, CDR2 FQNNGV, per germline. The CDR3 spans 17 residues. The DNA for the CDR3 is TGTGCCAGCAGCTTAACTTGGGGCTCCCCGGACTACAATGAGCAGTTCTTC. It specifies CASSLTWGSPDYNEQFF.